This T cell receptor beta chain is drawn from a study of cytotoxic CD8 clonotypes in ibrutinib-treated CLL. Assay: immunoSEQ multiplex PCR; the TCRdb copy retains only in-frame clones and omits some. Among almost 85,000 clones, 70% to 90% were seen once, and the ten largest hold 5.4%. Trimming shortened V by 0 bases and J by 0 bases, and 9 bases separated the two germline ends. CDR3 length: 15 amino acids. The germline gives CDR1 LGHNA, CDR2 YSLEER. Sequences were derived from PBMCs, sampled before ibrutinib treatment. This receptor was taken from a human donor with chronic lymphocytic leukemia. The V call is TRBV4-3, the J call TRBJ2-7; D gene unclear. CDR3 region: CASSQDRVSSYEQYF. The CDR3 nucleotides read TGCGCCAGCAGCCAAGATAGGGTTAGCTCCTACGAGCAGTACTTC.